A selection of T cell receptor beta chains follows, all from one sample in a study of T cells in Graves' hyperthyroidism and ophthalmopathy. One entry per CDR3 protein, called by TCRdb with MiXCR from the multiplex PCR reads. Of approximately 570,000 distinct CDR3 sequences listed, less than 20% are singletons. The sequenced sample was blood. The source of these receptors is a man between 40 and 49 years old with Graves' ophthalmopathy. CDR3s include the opening cysteine and the closing phenylalanine or tryptophan. The order of the fields is clone size, J gene, D gene, V gene, CDR3 protein, CDR3 DNA. D genes are given only for firm matches. Part of the rows lack a size; the others show once, few, many or a class for expanded clones.

>-|TRBJ2-3|TRBD1|TRBV27
CASSPGTGRATDTQYF
TGTGCCAGCAGTCCCGGGACAGGGAGGGCCACAGATACGCAGTATTTT
>many|TRBJ2-7|TRBD2|TRBV20-1
CSARVRLAGYTYEQYF
TGCAGTGCTAGAGTCAGGCTAGCGGGGTACACCTACGAGCAGTACTTC
>many|TRBJ2-3|TRBD1|TRBV18
CASSPGQGTDTQYF
TGTGCCAGCTCACCCGGACAGGGCACAGATACGCAGTATTTT
>-|TRBJ2-1|TRBD2|TRBV3-1
CASSHSGGAGNEQFF
TGTGCCAGCAGCCATAGCGGGGGGGCCGGTAATGAGCAGTTCTTC
>few|TRBJ2-2|-|TRBV9
CASSVGAGTIAGELFF
TGTGCCAGCAGCGTAGGGGCCGGGACAATCGCCGGGGAGCTGTTTTTT
>many|TRBJ2-7|TRBD2|TRBV5-1
CASSLSGTIPYEQYF
TGCGCCAGCAGCCTGTCCGGGACTATTCCCTACGAGCAGTACTTC
>few|TRBJ1-5|-|TRBV7-9
CASSLDGQPNQPQHF
TGTGCCAGCAGCTTGGATGGACAGCCCAATCAGCCCCAGCATTTT
>-|TRBJ1-1|-|TRBV7-9
CASSKGPNTEAFF
TGTGCCAGCAGCAAGGGGCCGAACACTGAAGCTTTCTTT
>many|TRBJ1-1|TRBD1|TRBV6-5
CASSYSTGGWNTEAFF
TGTGCCAGCAGTTACTCGACAGGGGGGTGGAACACTGAAGCTTTCTTT
>few|TRBJ1-2|-|TRBV12-3/TRBV12-4
CASSLLRTASGYTF
TGTGCCAGCAGCCTATTGCGGACTGCGTCTGGCTACACCTTC
>many|TRBJ1-5|-|TRBV7-2
CASSFGQQASQHF
TGTGCCAGCAGCTTTGGACAGCAGGCATCCCAGCATTTT